Included here is one TCR beta chain sequence, with context. Trimming stripped 5 bases from V and 3 bases from J, with 10 bases between. The CDR3 is made up of 14 amino acids. CDR1 and CDR2 from the germline V gene are SGHTA and FQGTGA. In the study's own analysis: Amplifying reference gene primers gave estimates of nucleated cell counts. The data were produced by immunoSEQ multiplex PCR, yet TCRdb's version contains in-frame clones alone and is incomplete. Clone size and V and J calls were adopted from that table, with D and trimming inferred from the DNA. The table lists 200,000 or so clones, roughly nine tenths of them singletons. This specimen comes from a study of blood T cell repertoires in COVID-19. At the level of the study: Acute and convalescent COVID-19 specimens originated in the United States, Italy and Spain. PBMCs, B-cell-depleted T cells, or T cells provided the cDNA or gDNA that made up the material.

The V and J genes are TRBV7-3 and TRBJ2-2; the D is unclear. The source material was peripheral blood. The sequence was collected from a woman in her 70s with acute or convalescent COVID-19. The CDR3 sequence: CASSPTRDTGELFF. The CDR3 nucleotides are TGTGCCAGCAGCCCTACCCGGGACACCGGGGAGCTGTTTTTT.